This T cell receptor beta chain is drawn from a study of T cell repertoires in cytomegalovirus infection. From germline, CDR1 is MDHEN and CDR2 SYDVKM. The CDR3 loop spans 16 amino acids. J was trimmed by 2 bases and V by 6 bases; bases with no gene match: 5. TCRdb fed the reads into MiXCR, producing one record per CDR3 protein. The repertoire holds 500,000 or so distinct CDR3 sequences, with approximately 15% as singletons. Findings of the study overall: Identification of carriers of CMV plus the relevant HLA was achieved through cumulative public TCR beta family frequency. Across the ex vivo response, the dominant clonotypes were HLA-C-restricted CMV-specific TCR beta clonotypes.

This clonotype has at least ten counts. The antigen remains undetermined. The sample consisted of CD8+ T cells from PBMCs. The chain links TRBV28 to TRBJ2-2, with TRBD2 identical over 11 bases. The sequence was collected from a human donor in good health (CMV status not recorded). Some clones in this sample may be carry-over from other donors' samples. The CDR3, as DNA: TGTGCCAGCAGCAAGGGACTAGCGGAAAACACCGGGGAGCTGTTTTTT. It is translated as CASSKGLAENTGELFF.